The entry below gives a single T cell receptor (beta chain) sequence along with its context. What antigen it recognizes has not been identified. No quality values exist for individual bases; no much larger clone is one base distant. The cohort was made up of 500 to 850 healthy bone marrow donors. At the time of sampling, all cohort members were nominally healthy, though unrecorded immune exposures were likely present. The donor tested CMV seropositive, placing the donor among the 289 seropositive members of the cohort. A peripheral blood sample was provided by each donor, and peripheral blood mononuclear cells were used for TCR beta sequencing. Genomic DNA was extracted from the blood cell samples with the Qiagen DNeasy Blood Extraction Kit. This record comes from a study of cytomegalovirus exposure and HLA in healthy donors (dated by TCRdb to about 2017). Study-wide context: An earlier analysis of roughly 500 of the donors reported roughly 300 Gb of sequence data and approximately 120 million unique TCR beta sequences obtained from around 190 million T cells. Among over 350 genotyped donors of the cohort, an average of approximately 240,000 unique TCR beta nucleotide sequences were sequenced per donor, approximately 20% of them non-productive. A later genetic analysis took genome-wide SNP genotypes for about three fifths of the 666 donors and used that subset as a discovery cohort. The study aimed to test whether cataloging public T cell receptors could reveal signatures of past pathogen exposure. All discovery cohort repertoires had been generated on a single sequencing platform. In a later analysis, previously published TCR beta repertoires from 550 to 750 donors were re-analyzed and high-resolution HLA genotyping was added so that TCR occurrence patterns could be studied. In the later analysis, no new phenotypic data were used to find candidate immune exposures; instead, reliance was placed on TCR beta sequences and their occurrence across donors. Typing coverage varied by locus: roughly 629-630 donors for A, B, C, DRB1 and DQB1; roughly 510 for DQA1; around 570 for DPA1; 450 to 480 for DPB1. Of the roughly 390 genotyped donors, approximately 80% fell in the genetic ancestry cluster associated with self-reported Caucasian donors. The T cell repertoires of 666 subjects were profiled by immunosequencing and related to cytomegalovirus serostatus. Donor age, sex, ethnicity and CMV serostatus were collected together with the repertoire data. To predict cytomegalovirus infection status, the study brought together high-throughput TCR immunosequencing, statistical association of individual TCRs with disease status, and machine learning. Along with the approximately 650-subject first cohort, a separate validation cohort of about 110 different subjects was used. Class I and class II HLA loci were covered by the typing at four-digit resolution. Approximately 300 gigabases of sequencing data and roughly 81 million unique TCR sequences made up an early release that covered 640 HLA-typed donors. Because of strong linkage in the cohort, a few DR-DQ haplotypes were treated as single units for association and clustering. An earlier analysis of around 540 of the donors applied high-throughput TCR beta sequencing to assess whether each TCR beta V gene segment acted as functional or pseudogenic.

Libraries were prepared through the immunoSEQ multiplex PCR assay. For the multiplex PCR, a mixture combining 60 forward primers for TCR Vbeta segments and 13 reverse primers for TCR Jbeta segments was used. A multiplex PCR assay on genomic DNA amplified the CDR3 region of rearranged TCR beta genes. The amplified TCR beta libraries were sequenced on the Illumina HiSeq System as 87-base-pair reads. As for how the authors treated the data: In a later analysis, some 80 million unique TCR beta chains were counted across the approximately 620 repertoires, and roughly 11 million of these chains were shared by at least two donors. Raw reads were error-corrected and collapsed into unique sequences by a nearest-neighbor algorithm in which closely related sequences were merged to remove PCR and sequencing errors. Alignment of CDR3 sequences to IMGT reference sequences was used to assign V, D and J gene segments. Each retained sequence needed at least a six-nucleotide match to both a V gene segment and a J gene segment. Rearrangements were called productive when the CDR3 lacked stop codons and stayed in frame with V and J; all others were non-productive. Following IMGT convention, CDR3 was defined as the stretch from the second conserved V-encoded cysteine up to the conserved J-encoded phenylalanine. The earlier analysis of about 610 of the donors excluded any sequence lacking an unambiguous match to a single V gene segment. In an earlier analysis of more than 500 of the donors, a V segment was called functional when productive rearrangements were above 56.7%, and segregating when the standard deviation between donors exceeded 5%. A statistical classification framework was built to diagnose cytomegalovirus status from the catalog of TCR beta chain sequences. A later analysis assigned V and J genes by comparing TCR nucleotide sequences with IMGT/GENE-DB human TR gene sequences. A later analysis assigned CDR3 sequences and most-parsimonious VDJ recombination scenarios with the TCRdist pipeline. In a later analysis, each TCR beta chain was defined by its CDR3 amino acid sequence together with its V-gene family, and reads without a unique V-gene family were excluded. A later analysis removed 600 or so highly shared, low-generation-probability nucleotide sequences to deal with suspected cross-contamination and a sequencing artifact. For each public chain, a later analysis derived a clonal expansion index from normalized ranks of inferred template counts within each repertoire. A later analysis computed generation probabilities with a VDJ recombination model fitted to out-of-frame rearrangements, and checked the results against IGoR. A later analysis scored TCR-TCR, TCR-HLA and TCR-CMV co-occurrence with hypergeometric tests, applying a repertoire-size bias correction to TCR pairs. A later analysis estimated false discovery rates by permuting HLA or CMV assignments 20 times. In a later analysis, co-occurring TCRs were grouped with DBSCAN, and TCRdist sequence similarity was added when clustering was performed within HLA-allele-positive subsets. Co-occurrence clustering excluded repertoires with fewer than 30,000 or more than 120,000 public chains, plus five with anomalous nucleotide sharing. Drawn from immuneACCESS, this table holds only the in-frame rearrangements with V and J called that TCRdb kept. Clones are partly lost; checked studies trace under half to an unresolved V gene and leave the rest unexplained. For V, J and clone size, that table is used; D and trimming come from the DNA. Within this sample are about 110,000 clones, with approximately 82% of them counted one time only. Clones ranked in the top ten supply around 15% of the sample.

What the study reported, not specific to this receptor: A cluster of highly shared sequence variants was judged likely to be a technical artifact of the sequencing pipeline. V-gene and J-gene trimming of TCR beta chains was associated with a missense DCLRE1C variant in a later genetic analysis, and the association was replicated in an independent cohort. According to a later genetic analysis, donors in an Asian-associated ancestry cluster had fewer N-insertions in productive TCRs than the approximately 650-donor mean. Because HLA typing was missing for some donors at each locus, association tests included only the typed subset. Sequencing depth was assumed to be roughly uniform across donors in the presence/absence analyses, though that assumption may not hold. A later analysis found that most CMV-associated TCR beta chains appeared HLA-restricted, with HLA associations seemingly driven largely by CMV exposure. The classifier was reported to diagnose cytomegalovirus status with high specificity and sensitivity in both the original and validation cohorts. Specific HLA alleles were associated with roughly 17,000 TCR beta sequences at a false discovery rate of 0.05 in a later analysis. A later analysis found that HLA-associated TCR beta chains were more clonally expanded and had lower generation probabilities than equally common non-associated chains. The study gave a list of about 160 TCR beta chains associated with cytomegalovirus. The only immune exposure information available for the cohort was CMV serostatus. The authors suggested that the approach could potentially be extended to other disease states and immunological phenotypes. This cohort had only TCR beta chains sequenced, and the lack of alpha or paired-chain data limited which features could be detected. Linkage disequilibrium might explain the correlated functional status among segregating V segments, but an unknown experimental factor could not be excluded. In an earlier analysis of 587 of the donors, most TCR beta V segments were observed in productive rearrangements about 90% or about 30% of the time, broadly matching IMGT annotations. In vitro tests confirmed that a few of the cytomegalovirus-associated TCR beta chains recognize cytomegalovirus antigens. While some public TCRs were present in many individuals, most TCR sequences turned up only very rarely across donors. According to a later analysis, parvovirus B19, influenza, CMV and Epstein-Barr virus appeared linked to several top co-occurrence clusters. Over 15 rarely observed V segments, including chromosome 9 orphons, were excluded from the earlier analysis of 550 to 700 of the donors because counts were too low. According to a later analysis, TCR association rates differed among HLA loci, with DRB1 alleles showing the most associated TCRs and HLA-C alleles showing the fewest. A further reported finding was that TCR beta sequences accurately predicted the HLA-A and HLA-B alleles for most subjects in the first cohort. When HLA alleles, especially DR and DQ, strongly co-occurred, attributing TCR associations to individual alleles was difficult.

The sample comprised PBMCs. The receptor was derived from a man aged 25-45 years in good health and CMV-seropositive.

The CDR3 region: CASSAETGPKYF. The DNA sequence is TGTGCCAGCAGCGCAGAGACAGGGCCCAAGTATTTT. Recombination linked TRBV7-9 to TRBJ2-3; 7 middle bases align to TRBD1. Here V drops 5 bases and J drops 13 bases, and the junction holds 9 bases not matched to any gene. Including cysteine and phenylalanine, the CDR3 has 12 amino acids. Left in the record is the CDR3 DNA by itself, 36 bases read in frame from the first base. CDR1 SEHNR and CDR2 FQNEAQ are derived from the germline V gene (reference sequence). The full variable domain, with segments outside the CDR3 supplied by the reference TRBV7-9 and TRBJ2-3 proteins, appears as DTGVSQNPRHKITKRGQNVTFRCDPISEHNRLYWYRQTLGQGPEFLTYFQNEAQLEKSRLLSDRFSAERPKGSFSTLEIQRTEQGDSAMYLCASSAETGPKYFGPGTRLTVL.